The clone carrying this T cell receptor (beta chain) was counted between two and nine times. The data derive from a study of blood T cell repertoires in COVID-19. Looking at the study overall: Sources were T cells, B-cell-depleted T cells, or PBMCs; the material itself was cDNA or gDNA.

The protocol was immunoSEQ multiplex PCR, while the TCRdb copy is restricted to in-frame clones and leaves out a portion. Altogether around 24,000 clones are present, roughly 80% being singletons, with the ten largest covering approximately 60%. CDR3 length: 15 residues. CDR1 and CDR2 (germline): SGHKS, YYEKEE (reference sequence). J lost 7 bases, V lost 4 bases, and 13 bases had no gene match. The material sequenced was peripheral blood. The origin of this receptor is an elderly woman with acute or convalescent COVID-19. The chain employs TRBV5-5 and TRBJ1-1; TRBD1 matches 7 bases. In nucleotides, the CDR3 is TGTGCCAGCAGCCCCAGAACAGGGGCCGGTGATGAAGCTTTCTTT. It translates to CASSPRTGAGDEAFF.